These 24 T cell receptor beta chains originate from one sample sequenced in a study of blood T cell repertoires in COVID-19. The repertoire was sequenced with immunoSEQ multiplex PCR; TCRdb's copy has only in-frame clones and lacks some. The profile covers roughly 430,000 clones, with 88% appearing a single time and approximately 2% taken by the ten largest. Source material: PBMCs or T cells enriched from blood (not recorded which). These receptors were taken from a woman aged 40-49 years with acute COVID-19.

The rearrangement links TRBV7-8 to TRBJ2-7; weak D call: TRBD2 (5 bases). CDR3 size: 14 residues. The V gene lost 6 bases and the J gene lost 6 bases, with 18 bases spanning the gap. Germline CDR1 and CDR2: SGHVS and FQNEAQ. The CDR3 DNA reads TGTGCCAGCAGTCTTTGGTCTTATGAGGGCGAGCAGTACTTC. Protein product: CASSLWSYEGEQYF.

The chain carries TRBV25-1 and TRBJ1-3, with a possible D match to TRBD1 (5 bases). The CDR3 loop spans 15 amino acids. V was clipped by 0 bases and J by 0 bases, with 6 bases between them. The germline gives CDR1 MGHDK, CDR2 SYGVNS. This CDR3 is CASSEYTGSGNTIYF. For the CDR3, the DNA is TGTGCCAGCAGTGAATACACAGGCTCTGGAAACACCATATATTTT.

The rearrangement links TRBV19 to TRBJ1-1, with D tentatively TRBD1 (6 bases). The CDR3 spans 13 residues. Between the trimmed V and J ends, which lost 5 bases and 5 bases, there was a span of 12 bases. Germline lookup yields CDR1 LNHDA and CDR2 SQIVND (reference sequence). Here the CDR3 reads CASSLWGRTEAFF. Here the CDR3 DNA reads TGTGCCAGTAGTCTCTGGGGGCGAACTGAAGCTTTCTTT.

The chain combines TRBV3-1 (or the pseudogene TRBV3-2) with TRBJ1-2; TRBD1 agrees at 7 bases. V was clipped by 4 bases and J by 4 bases; unmatched bases: 3. The germline CDR1 and CDR2 sequences are LGHDT and YNNKEL (reference sequence). CDR3 length: 13 residues. This chain's CDR3 is CASSRQGGYGYTF. The CDR3 bases are TGTGCCAGCAGCCGACAGGGAGGCTATGGCTACACCTTC.

This clone was recorded a few times. The rearrangement uses TRBV5-6 and TRBJ1-2; D is possibly TRBD1 (6 bases). CDR1 and CDR2 from the germline V gene are SGHDT and YYEEEE. Trimming took 1 base from V and 7 from J, leaving 17 bases between them. The CDR3 loop spans 15 amino acids. The CDR3 DNA reads as TGTGCCAGCAGCTTGTTAAGTGGGGACACTCGTGGCTACACCTTC. Encoded protein: CASSLLSGDTRGYTF. Using reference TRBV5-6 and TRBJ1-2 for the parts outside the CDR3, the full variable domain is DAGVTQSPTHLIKTRGQQVTLRCSPKSGHDTVSWYQQALGQGPQFIFQYYEEEERQRGNFPDRFSGHQFPNYSSELNVNALLLGDSALYLCASSLLSGDTRGYTFGSGTRLTVV.

The J gene is TRBJ2-3, the V gene TRBV7-9, with 7 bases lining up with TRBD1. V lost 7 bases and J lost 6; bases outside the gene matches: 10. The germline gives CDR1 SEHNR, CDR2 FQNEAQ (reference sequence). The CDR3 is 14 amino acids. The chain's CDR3 is CASISEQGTDTQYF. The DNA of the CDR3 is TGTGCCAGCATCTCTGAACAGGGGACCGATACGCAGTATTTT.

The chain uses TRBV5-1 and TRBJ1-4; D call uncertain. This CDR3 region has 17 residues. Germline assignment: CDR1 SGHRS and CDR2 YFSETQ. Trimming cost V 7 bases and J 6 bases, with 25 bases left between them. This CDR3 is CASSEGGRGPQYEKLFF. CDR3 sequence (DNA): TGCGCCAGCTCGGAAGGCGGAAGAGGGCCGCAATATGAAAAACTGTTTTTT.

This clone was recorded only once. Other DNA sequences in the sample encode the same CDR3. The J gene is TRBJ2-7, the V gene TRBV5-1; tentatively, D is TRBD1 (5 bases). Trimming cost V 0 bases and J 4 bases, with 8 bases left between them. Germline assignment: CDR1 SGHRS and CDR2 YFSETQ. The CDR3 length is 13 residues. CDR3 DNA sequence: TGCGCCAGCAGCTTGGGACAGAATTACGAGCAGTACTTC. It yields the protein CASSLGQNYEQYF.

The chain uses TRBV30 and TRBJ1-2; D call uncertain. The V end lost 1 base, the J end lost 7 bases, and 10 bases lay between the germline ends. Germline CDR1 is GTSNPN and CDR2 is SVGIG (reference sequence). The CDR3 sequence is 12 residues long. The CDR3 loop reads CAWSAGAGGYTF. Written as DNA, the CDR3 is TGTGCCTGGAGTGCGGGAGCGGGTGGCTACACCTTC.

V and J are TRBV27 and TRBJ2-7; no clear D. Germline lookup yields CDR1 MNHEY and CDR2 SMNVEV (reference sequence). The CDR3 runs 13 residues. V shed 0 bases and J shed 3 bases, with 6 bases lying between them. CDR3 amino acids: CASSLSPGYEQYF. For the CDR3, the DNA is TGTGCCAGCAGTTTATCCCCAGGCTACGAGCAGTACTTC.

The V and J genes are TRBV10-3 and TRBJ2-5, with D hard to call. Trimming took off 2 bases at V and 2 bases at J, with 6 bases between the two ends. Germline assignment: CDR1 ENHRY and CDR2 SYGVKD. The CDR3 totals 13 residues. The CDR3: CAISENSQETQYF. For the CDR3, the DNA is TGTGCCATCAGTGAGAACTCGCAAGAGACCCAGTACTTC.

V is TRBV6-5 and J is TRBJ1-2; 8 bases match TRBD1. There are 15 residues in the CDR3. Germline V gene data show CDR1 as MNHEY and CDR2 as SVGAGI. Germline trimming cut 2 bases from V and 4 bases from J; bases unmatched to any gene: 6. For the CDR3, the DNA is TGTGCCAGCAGTTACGCAGACGACAGGGGCTATGGCTACACCTTC. It specifies CASSYADDRGYGYTF.

The chain links TRBV30 to TRBJ2-2; D unclear. Germline V lookup: CDR1 GTSNPN, CDR2 SVGIG (reference sequence). Trimming stripped 2 bases from V and 1 base from J, with 8 bases between. This CDR3 is built from 14 residues. The CDR3 coding sequence is TGTGCCTGGAGTATTACAGAGAACACCGGGGAGCTGTTTTTT. Encoded protein: CAWSITENTGELFF.

This clone was observed a handful of times. This chain links TRBV2 with TRBJ1-4, with unresolved D. Trimming cost V 6 bases and J 1 base, with 9 bases left between them. CDR1 is SNHLY, CDR2 FYNNEI, per germline. The CDR3 is 14 amino acids. The DNA of the CDR3 is TGTGCCAGCAGGGGAGAACTAACTAATGAAAAACTGTTTTTT. Its protein product is CASRGELTNEKLFF.

DNA of the CDR3: TGTGCCAATGCGGGGGGAAACACCGGGGAGCTGTTTTTT. It translates to CANAGGNTGELFF. This chain uses TRBV12-5 with TRBJ2-2, with 8 bases identical to TRBD2. Germline CDR1 is LGHNT and CDR2 is FRNRAP. There are 13 residues in the CDR3.

V gene TRBV4-2 combines with J gene TRBJ2-7, with a possible D match to TRBD1 (6 bases). There are 15 residues in the CDR3. Germline CDR1 and CDR2: LGHNA and YNFKEQ. Trimming stripped 0 bases from V and 2 bases from J, with 11 bases between. The CDR3 bases are TGTGCCAGCAGCCAAGAAGAACAGGGTCCCTACGAGCAGTACTTC. Protein sequence: CASSQEEQGPYEQYF.

CDR3 region: CASSDQGGMNSPLHF. In nucleotides, the CDR3 is TGCGCCAGCAGCGACCAGGGAGGGATGAATTCACCCCTCCACTTT. The V gene is TRBV5-1, the J gene TRBJ1-6, with a possible D match to TRBD1 (5 bases). V was clipped by 4 bases and J by 7 bases, with 15 bases between them. This CDR3 is 15 amino acids long. Germline V gene data show CDR1 as SGHRS and CDR2 as YFSETQ.

The V gene is TRBV7-7, the J gene TRBJ2-1; TRBD2 aligns across 10 bases. CDR1 is SSHAT and CDR2 is FNYEAQ in the germline V gene (reference sequence). Germline trimming cut 3 bases from V and 12 bases from J; bases unmatched to any gene: 11. The CDR3 contains 15 residues. As DNA, the CDR3 is TGTGCCAGCAGCTTGGGTCTAGCGGGGGAGGGTGGGCAGTTCTTC. It is translated as CASSLGLAGEGGQFF.

This chain joins TRBV4-2 and TRBJ1-1, with TRBD1 matching over 7 bases. With V trimmed by 4 bases and J by 0 bases, 2 bases remained unmatched. This CDR3 is 14 amino acids long. CDR1 is LGHNA and CDR2 is YNFKEQ in the germline V gene. In nucleotides, the CDR3 is TGTGCCAGCAGCCCGGGACAGTTGAACACTGAAGCTTTCTTT. Amino acid sequence: CASSPGQLNTEAFF.

For the CDR3, the DNA is TGTGCCAGCAGCCTAGGGACAGGGCCGGGGACTGAAGCTTTCTTT. This sequence encodes CASSLGTGPGTEAFF. V gene TRBV11-3 combines with J gene TRBJ1-1, with 9 bases aligning to TRBD1. J was trimmed by 5 bases and V by 5 bases; bases with no gene match: 9. Germline V lookup: CDR1 SGHNT, CDR2 YENEEA. The CDR3 has 15 residues.

The chain couples TRBV6-1 to TRBJ1-4, with D unresolved. This CDR3 contains 14 residues. CDR1 and CDR2 from the germline V gene are MNHNS and SASEGT. V lost 1 base and J lost 8, with 11 bases in between. The CDR3 region is CASSEGGSGEKLFF. The CDR3 DNA follows: TGTGCCAGCAGTGAAGGGGGATCGGGAGAAAAACTGTTTTTT.

This chain joins TRBV24-1 and TRBJ2-3, with 11 bases matching TRBD2. CDR1 is KGHDR, CDR2 SFDVKD, per germline. The length of the CDR3 is 16 residues. J was trimmed by 5 bases and V by 3 bases; bases with no gene match: 6. The chain's CDR3 is CATSDISGGARDTQYF. CDR3 nucleotide sequence: TGTGCCACCAGTGATATTAGCGGGGGGGCCCGAGATACGCAGTATTTT.

Worth noting for this clone: The same CDR3 also results from other DNA sequences found in this sample. The CDR3 DNA reads as TGTGCCAGCTCACCAGGACAGGGCGCTGAAGCTTTCTTT. Translation: CASSPGQGAEAFF. V gene TRBV18 combines with J gene TRBJ1-1, with 8 positions matching TRBD1. The V gene's germline CDR1 is KGHSH and CDR2 LQKENI. The CDR3 consists of 13 residues. V lost 2 bases, J lost 6 bases, and 2 bases stayed unmatched.

This chain uses TRBV5-1 with TRBJ2-3, with 8 positions matching TRBD2. Germline V gene sequence: CDR1 SGHRS, CDR2 YFSETQ. Trimming cost V 0 bases and J 3 bases; bases outside gene matches: 3. The CDR3 consists of 15 residues. In DNA, the CDR3 is TGCGCCAGCAGCTTGGGTAGCGGGGCTACAGATACGCAGTATTTT. This sequence encodes CASSLGSGATDTQYF.